The clone carrying this T cell receptor (beta chain) was counted many times. UMIs and a universal primer site were added when TCR cDNA was made by 5'RACE template switching. TCRdb called the 5' RACE reads again in MiXCR, with one record for every CDR3 protein. The sample shows about 45,000 distinct CDR3 sequences, 6.8% of them seen only once. The germline V gene has CDR1 MNHEY and CDR2 SVGEGT. The CDR3 length is 16 residues. V gave up 2 bases and J gave up 4 bases; unmatched junction bases: 5. These data are taken from a study of T cells after yellow fever vaccination. The clonotype was recovered from a man aged 25-45 years who received the YFV17D yellow fever vaccine. The sequencing used CD8+ T cells not binding an NS4B(214-222) dextramer, sorted from PBMCs, collected 45 days after the yellow fever booster vaccination. The chain employs TRBV6-2 or TRBV6-3 and TRBJ2-1; 10 nucleotides align to TRBD2. Here the CDR3 reads CASSYPTSGLYNEQFF. The CDR3 nucleotides read TGTGCCAGCAGTTACCCGACTAGCGGGTTATACAATGAGCAGTTCTTC.